The clone carrying this TCR beta chain was seen ten or more times. Both iRepertoire HTBI primers and Arm-PCR of CDR3 regions were used to build the TCR beta libraries. TCRdb redid the calling of the multiplex PCR reads with MiXCR, one entry per CDR3 protein. Found here are about 430,000 distinct CDR3 sequences, over 12% of them singletons; the top ten hold approximately 7.6%. Time point specified: newly diagnosed GD, antithyroid drugs for less than 3 months. The TCR library was made from RNA extracted from PBMCs. The peripheral blood volume drawn was around 10 milliliters, and it was collected into EDTA tubes. The CDR3 runs to 12 residues. Trimming stripped 5 bases from V and 8 bases from J, with 11 bases between. Germline loops: CDR1 SGHRS, CDR2 YFSETQ. This record comes from a study of regulatory T cells in long-lasting Graves disease. The sample was also linked to a second study, of T cells in Graves' hyperthyroidism and ophthalmopathy.

This clonotype was obtained from a woman aged 40 to 49 with Graves disease. The material was peripheral blood mononuclear cells (PBMCs), obtained at new diagnosis, from a patient treated with antithyroid drugs. The V and J genes are TRBV5-1 and TRBJ2-1; D unclear. CDR3 in DNA: TGCGCCAGCAGTTTCGTAGGTGATGAGCAGTTCTTC. Protein: CASSFVGDEQFF.